The present T cell receptor (beta chain) was sequenced within a study of T cell responses to AZD1222 COVID-19 vaccine. The assay was immunoSEQ multiplex PCR, and TCRdb's table has in-frame clones only and misses some. The sample has approximately 130,000 clones; 85% to 90% are singletons. Trimming removed 5 bases from V and 4 bases from J, with 11 bases in between. Per germline, CDR1 LNHDA and CDR2 SQIVND (reference sequence). This CDR3 has 14 residues. This chain connects TRBV19 to TRBJ2-2, with D tentatively TRBD2 (5 bases). The receptor was derived from an adult in good health. The source was peripheral blood, collected on day 0 of MenACWY control vaccination. CDR3 DNA sequence: TGTGCCAGTAGTGTTAGGGCGGGCACCGGGGAGCTGTTTTTT. Encoded protein: CASSVRAGTGELFF.